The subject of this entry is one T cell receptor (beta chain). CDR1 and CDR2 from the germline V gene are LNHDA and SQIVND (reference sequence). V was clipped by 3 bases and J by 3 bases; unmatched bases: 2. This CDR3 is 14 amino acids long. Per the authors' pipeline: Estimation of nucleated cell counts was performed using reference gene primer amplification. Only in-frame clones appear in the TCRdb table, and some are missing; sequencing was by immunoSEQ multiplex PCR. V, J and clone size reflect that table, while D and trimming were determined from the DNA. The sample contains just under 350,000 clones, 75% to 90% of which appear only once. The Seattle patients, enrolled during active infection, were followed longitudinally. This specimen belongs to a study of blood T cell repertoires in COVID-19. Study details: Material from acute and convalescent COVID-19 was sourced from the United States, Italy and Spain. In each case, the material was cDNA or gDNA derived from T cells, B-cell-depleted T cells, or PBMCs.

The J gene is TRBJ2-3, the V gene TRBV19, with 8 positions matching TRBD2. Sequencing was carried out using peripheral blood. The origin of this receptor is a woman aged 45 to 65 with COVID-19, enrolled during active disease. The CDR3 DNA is TGTGCCAGTAGTATGGTAGCGGGAACAGATACGCAGTATTTT. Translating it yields CASSMVAGTDTQYF.